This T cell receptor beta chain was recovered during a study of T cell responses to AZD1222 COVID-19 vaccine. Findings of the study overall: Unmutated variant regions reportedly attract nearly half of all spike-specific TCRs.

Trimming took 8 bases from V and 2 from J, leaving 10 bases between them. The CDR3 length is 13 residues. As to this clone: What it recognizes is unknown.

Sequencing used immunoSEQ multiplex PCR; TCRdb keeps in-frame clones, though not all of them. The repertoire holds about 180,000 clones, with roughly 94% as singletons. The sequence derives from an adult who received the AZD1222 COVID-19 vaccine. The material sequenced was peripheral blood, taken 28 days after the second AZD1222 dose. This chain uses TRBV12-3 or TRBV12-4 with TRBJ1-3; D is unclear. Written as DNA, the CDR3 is TGTGCCAGCGGGCGCGGGGCTGGAAACACCATATATTTT. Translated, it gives CASGRGAGNTIYF.